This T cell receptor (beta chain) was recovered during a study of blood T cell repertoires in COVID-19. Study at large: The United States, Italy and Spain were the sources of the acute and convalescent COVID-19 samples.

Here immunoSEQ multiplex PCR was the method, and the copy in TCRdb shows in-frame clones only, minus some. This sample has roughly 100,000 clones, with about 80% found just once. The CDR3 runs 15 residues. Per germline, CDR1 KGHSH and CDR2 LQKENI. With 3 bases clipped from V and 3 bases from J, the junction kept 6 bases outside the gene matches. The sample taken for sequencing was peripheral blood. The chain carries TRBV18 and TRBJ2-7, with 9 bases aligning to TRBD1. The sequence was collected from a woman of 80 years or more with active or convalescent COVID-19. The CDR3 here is CASSPSTGGYYEQYF. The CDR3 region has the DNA TGTGCCAGCTCACCGTCGACAGGGGGATACTACGAGCAGTACTTC.